The clone carrying this TCR beta chain has a handful of counts. Antigen: not known. This CDR3 contains 13 residues. Between the trimmed V and J ends, which lost 2 bases and 3 bases, there was a span of 11 bases. Germline V lookup: CDR1 DFQATT, CDR2 SNEGSKA (reference sequence). TCRdb itself ran the RT-PCR reads through MiXCR, one entry per CDR3 protein. The sample has around 490,000 distinct CDR3 sequences, 6% to 9% seen once; the top ten hold 10% to 15%. These data originate in a study of response to subunit inactivated influenza vaccine. The study's findings and limits: Authors proposed each seasonal influenza vaccination draws in few new T cells.

Sequencing was performed on PBMCs from blood, taken around 25 months after vaccination. This clonotype was obtained from a man aged 50-75 years who received an inactivated influenza vaccine. V and J are TRBV20-1 and TRBJ2-7; D is possibly TRBD1 or TRBD2 (7 bases each). Here the CDR3 DNA reads TGCAGTGCTAGACAGGGGGGGGTCTACGAGCAGTACTTC. Translation gives CSARQGGVYEQYF.